The T cell receptor beta chain described here comes from a study of blood T cells in healthy people across ages. The use of a sample-barcoded 5' primer and a J-beta primer mix characterized a second PCR of about 7 to 12 cycles. A single record per CDR3 protein comes from TCRdb applying MiXCR to the 5' RACE reads. The sample has more than 900,000 distinct CDR3 sequences; about 28% are singletons. This clonotype was counted many times. The germline CDR1 and CDR2 sequences are SEHNR and FQNEAQ (reference sequence). There are 15 residues in the CDR3. Trimming took 1 base from V and 8 from J; bases not matched to a gene: 6. These data were also reused for a study on T cells of mothers and their children. That report adds: Mothers and children who were related shared slightly more overlap than unrelated pairs, but not significantly more.

Specimen: blood. This clonotype was sampled from a woman in her thirties or forties in good health. The genes are TRBV7-9 and TRBJ2-1, with 9 bases aligning to TRBD1. In DNA, the CDR3 is TGTGCCAGCAGCTTAGGACGGGACAGGGTCGATGAGCAGTTCTTC. It codes for CASSLGRDRVDEQFF.